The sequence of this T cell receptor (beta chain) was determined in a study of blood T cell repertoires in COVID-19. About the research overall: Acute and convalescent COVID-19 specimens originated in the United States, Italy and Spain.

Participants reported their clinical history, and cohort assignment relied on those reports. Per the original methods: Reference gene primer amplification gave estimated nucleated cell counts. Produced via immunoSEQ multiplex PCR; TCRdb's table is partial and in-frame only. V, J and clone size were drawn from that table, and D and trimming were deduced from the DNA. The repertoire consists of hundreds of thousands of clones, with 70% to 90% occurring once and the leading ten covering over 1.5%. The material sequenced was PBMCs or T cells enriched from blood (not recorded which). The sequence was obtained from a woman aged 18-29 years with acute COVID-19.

The CDR3 here is CASSLGLAPNTEAFF. DNA for the CDR3: TGCGCCAGCAGCCTGGGGCTTGCACCGAACACTGAAGCTTTCTTT. The chain carries TRBV5-1 and TRBJ1-1, with a possible D match to TRBD1 (5 bases). V gave up 4 bases and J gave up 1 base, with 14 bases separating them. The germline gives CDR1 SGHRS, CDR2 YFSETQ. This CDR3 is 15 amino acids long.